The clone carrying this TCR beta chain has more than one count but fewer than ten. The data were taken from a study of cytomegalovirus exposure and HLA in healthy donors. Looking at the study overall: The early release's HLA-typed donors yielded 65 million to 85 million unique TCRs.

A multiplex PCR was run with 60 Vbeta primers and 13 Jbeta primers. Only in-frame clones appear in the TCRdb table, and some are missing; sequencing was by immunoSEQ multiplex PCR. Of 180,000 or so clones in the sample, just over 70% are singletons; the top ten hold less than 2.5%. The junction had 5 bases not matched to a gene; V was cut back by 3 bases and J by 8 bases. The CDR3 spans 14 residues. The germline V gene encodes CDR1 KGHSH and CDR2 LQKENI. V is TRBV18 and J is TRBJ1-4; 8 nucleotides match TRBD1. Sequencing was performed on PBMCs. The TCR sequence derives from a human donor in good health. In DNA form, the CDR3 reads TGTGCCAGCTCACCTGGGACAGGCAAGGAAAAACTGTTTTTT. This gives the protein CASSPGTGKEKLFF.